The rows below give T cell receptor beta chains drawn from one sample of a study of CD8+ T cells in alopecia areata. The repertoire was sequenced with immunoSEQ multiplex PCR; TCRdb's copy has only in-frame clones and lacks some. The data hold about 200,000 clones, with about three fifths observed a single time. The sequencing used CD4+ T cells sorted from blood, collected at week 4, from a patient treated with tofacitinib. These receptors all come from a human donor with alopecia areata. CDR3s include the opening cysteine and the closing phenylalanine or tryptophan. D genes are given only for firm matches. Not every row has a clone size; where given, it reads once, few, many or a size class.

J	V	size	D	DNA	CDR3
TRBJ2-5	TRBV5-6	NA	TRBD2	TGTGCCAGCGGAGAGGCTAGCGGCAAAGAGACCCAGTACTTC	CASGEASGKETQYF
TRBJ2-5	TRBV7-7	few	NA	TGTGCTAGCAGCTTAGAGCCGGCAGGAGGTATGGAGACCCAGTACTTC	CASSLEPAGGMETQYF
TRBJ2-5	TRBV29-1	NA	NA	TGCAGCTCGCGGCGGGGGCTATCTCAGGAGACCCAGTACTTC	CSSRRGLSQETQYF
TRBJ2-6	TRBV28	NA	NA	TGTGCCAGCACCTCCCCTGGGGCCAACGTCCTGACTTTC	CASTSPGANVLTF
TRBJ1-2	TRBV13	NA	NA	TGTGCCAGCAGCTTAGCCAGGGCCTCTGGCTACACCTTC	CASSLARASGYTF
TRBJ2-7	TRBV15	NA	NA	TGTGCCACCAGCAGAGATCACCGGCGGGGCAAGCAGTACTTC	CATSRDHRRGKQYF
TRBJ1-2	TRBV30	once	NA	TGTGCCTGGACGCCGGCTAACGGCTATGGCTACACCTTC	CAWTPANGYGYTF
TRBJ1-2	TRBV30	NA	NA	TGTGCCTGGAGTAAGGGGGGAATGGGCTATGGCTACACCTTC	CAWSKGGMGYGYTF
TRBJ1-2	TRBV6-6	few	NA	TGTGCCAGCAGTTACTCCGACAAACAAATGGGTGGCTACACCTTC	CASSYSDKQMGGYTF
TRBJ1-3	TRBV29-1	NA	NA	TGCAGTAGGCCCTCAGGCAGGACCCGTTTACTCTCTGGAAACACCATATATTTT	CSRPSGRTRLLSGNTIYF
TRBJ2-7	TRBV29-1	NA	NA	TGCAGCGTTGGACAGACCTACGAGCAGTACTTC	CSVGQTYEQYF
TRBJ1-5	TRBV2	NA	NA	TGTGCCAGCAGACGGGGGCATAGCAATCAGCCCCAGCATTTT	CASRRGHSNQPQHF
TRBJ1-2	TRBV30	NA	TRBD1	TGTGCCTGGAGTGTCGAATCAACAGGGGGGTTGATCAATGGCTACACCTTC	CAWSVESTGGLINGYTF
TRBJ2-3	TRBV29-1	NA	TRBD2	TGCAGCGTTGGTGGGACTAGCCCCACAGATACGCAGTATTTT	CSVGGTSPTDTQYF
TRBJ2-1	TRBV7-7	NA	NA	TGTGCTAGCAGCTTAGGCTACTACAATGAGCAGTTCTTC	CASSLGYYNEQFF
TRBJ1-1	TRBV5-1	NA	NA	TGCGCCAGCAGCTTTGGACGAGTGAACACTGAAGCTTTCTTT	CASSFGRVNTEAFF
TRBJ1-6	TRBV4-1	NA	TRBD1	TGCGCCAGCAGCCAAGCGCCCGACAGGGGAAATTCACCCCTCCACTTT	CASSQAPDRGNSPLHF
TRBJ1-2	TRBV28	NA	TRBD1	TGTGCCAGCAGCCCGGGGCGGGACAGGTACTTCACCTTC	CASSPGRDRYFTF
TRBJ2-1	TRBV5-4	NA	TRBD1	TGTGCCAGCAGCTCCGGGACAGGGGGCACTGTTTACAATGAGCAGTTCTTC	CASSSGTGGTVYNEQFF
TRBJ2-7	TRBV30	NA	TRBD1	TGTGCCTGTCATGGGACAGGTGATTCCTACGAGCAGTACTTC	CACHGTGDSYEQYF
TRBJ2-7	TRBV5-4	NA	TRBD1	TGTGCCAGCAGCTCAGAACAGGGGCTAGGACCCTACGAGCAGTACTTC	CASSSEQGLGPYEQYF
TRBJ1-1	TRBV29-1	few	NA	TGCAGCGTTGCGTGGATTGGGAGACTCGGGACTGAAGCTTTCTTT	CSVAWIGRLGTEAFF
TRBJ2-2	TRBV29-1	NA	NA	TGCAGCGGCGTCAGGGGAGGGACCGGGGAGCTGTTTTTT	CSGVRGGTGELFF
TRBJ2-1	TRBV7-2	once	NA	TGTGCCAGCAGCTTAGTAACAGGGTCAAGCTCCTACAATGAGCAGTTCTTC	CASSLVTGSSSYNEQFF
TRBJ2-5	TRBV29-1	few	TRBD1	TGCAGCGTTGAGGGGACAGGGAAGACCCAGTACTTC	CSVEGTGKTQYF
TRBJ1-2	TRBV7-9	NA	NA	TGTGCCAGCAGCTTGGACTATGGCTACACCTTC	CASSLDYGYTF
TRBJ2-4	TRBV2	NA	NA	TGTGCCAGCAGTGAGGGGGGCCGGAACATTCAGTACTTC	CASSEGGRNIQYF
TRBJ2-1	TRBV29-1	NA	NA	TGCAGCGTTGAATCTGCGGGGAGCTCCTACAATGAGCAGTTCTTC	CSVESAGSSYNEQFF
TRBJ2-7	TRBV7-6	NA	NA	TGTGCCAGCCGTCCTCGACTAGACTCCTACGAGCAGTACTTC	CASRPRLDSYEQYF
TRBJ2-3	TRBV5-4	NA	TRBD2	TGTGCCAGCAGCTTGGCCCGGGGGGGCGGCACAGATACGCAGTATTTT	CASSLARGGGTDTQYF
TRBJ2-5	TRBV5-1	NA	NA	TGCGCCAGCAGCAGGGCTGGGGAGGTGGAGACCCAGTACTTC	CASSRAGEVETQYF
TRBJ1-2	TRBV7-2	NA	TRBD1	TGTGCCAGCAGCTCTGACGCCGGGACAGGGTCCTATGGCTACACCTTC	CASSSDAGTGSYGYTF
TRBJ1-1	TRBV15	NA	NA	TGTGCCACCAGCAGAGATCCCTTAACAGGGATTAACACTGAAGCTTTCTTT	CATSRDPLTGINTEAFF
TRBJ1-5	TRBV5-1	once	TRBD1	TGCGCCAGCAGCCAGGGGGGTACTGGCAATCAGCCCCAGCATTTT	CASSQGGTGNQPQHF
TRBJ1-6	TRBV25-1	NA	NA	TGTGCCAGCAGAGGGGACCTTTCACCCCTCCACTTT	CASRGDLSPLHF
TRBJ2-3	TRBV23-1	NA	NA	TGCGCCAGCAGTCAGACGGCGGGAACGGGAGAGTGCACAGATACGCAGTATTTT	CASSQTAGTGECTDTQYF
TRBJ1-1	TRBV29-1	NA	TRBD1	TGCAGCGTAAGACAGGGGGCCACTGAAGCTTTCTTT	CSVRQGATEAFF
TRBJ1-2	TRBV4-1	NA	TRBD1	TGCGCCAGCAGCCCAGGGGGCCAGGACAGAAGCTACACCTTC	CASSPGGQDRSYTF
TRBJ2-5	TRBV4-2	NA	TRBD2	TGTGCCAGCAGCCCCGGTGGAGGCGGGGGGAGAGAGACCCAGTACTTC	CASSPGGGGGRETQYF
TRBJ1-5	TRBV28	few	NA	TGTGCCAGCAGATCCCCCCATCAGCCCCAGCATTTT	CASRSPHQPQHF
TRBJ1-1	TRBV29-1	NA	NA	TGCAGCGGTTCAAGGAGGAACACTGAAGCTTTCTTT	CSGSRRNTEAFF
TRBJ2-3	TRBV29-1	NA	TRBD2	TGCAGCGTTGATTTACCGGGTTTAGCGGGAACGCAGTATTTT	CSVDLPGLAGTQYF
TRBJ2-7	TRBV28	many	NA	TGTGCCAGCAGTTTTGGCGGGCGATCGCTCGACGAGCAGTACTTC	CASSFGGRSLDEQYF
TRBJ2-1	TRBV4-1	NA	TRBD2	TGCGCCAGCAGACTATCCGGGACTAGCGGGGGGGTTGAGCAGTTCTTC	CASRLSGTSGGVEQFF
TRBJ1-6	TRBV30	once	NA	TGTGCCTGGAGTGTTAGAGGGGATTCACCCCTCCACTTT	CAWSVRGDSPLHF
TRBJ2-5	TRBV5-1	NA	NA	TGCGCCAGCAGCTTTGGGGAGACCCAGTACTTC	CASSFGETQYF
TRBJ2-5	TRBV27	NA	NA	TGTGCCAGCTCCGACTCGGGGGGCGCGGGGGAGACCCAGTACTTC	CASSDSGGAGETQYF
TRBJ2-7	TRBV4-1	NA	NA	TGCGCCAGCAGTCGGGGGGGACAGGGTCGCGACGAGCAGTACTTC	CASSRGGQGRDEQYF
TRBJ1-2	TRBV7-9	NA	TRBD1	TGTGCCAGCAGCTTGGCCCAGGGGGCTGGCTATGGCTACACCTTC	CASSLAQGAGYGYTF
TRBJ2-2	TRBV30	NA	TRBD1	TGTGCCTGGAGTGTACCCCCCCCGCGACAGGGGTACGCCGGGGAGCTGTTTTTT	CAWSVPPPRQGYAGELFF
TRBJ1-1	TRBV30	once	NA	TGTGCCTGGAGGGGCAGGGAGAACACTGAAGCTTTCTTT	CAWRGRENTEAFF
TRBJ2-1	TRBV30	NA	TRBD1	TGTGCCTGGGCTACAGGGGGCTCTCATAGTGAGCAGTTCTTC	CAWATGGSHSEQFF